The next 6 T cell receptor beta chains were all read from a single sample in a study of T cells after yellow fever vaccination. MiXCR, run by TCRdb on the 5' RACE reads, gives a single entry per CDR3 protein. The profile shows under 400,000 distinct CDR3 sequences, more than 9% of them singletons. The material was PBMCs, obtained on the day of the first yellow fever vaccination. The origin of the receptors is a man between 18 and 35 years old who received the YFV17D yellow fever vaccine.

The genes are TRBV14 and TRBJ1-2; the match to TRBD1 covers 12 bases. The CDR3 is made up of 16 amino acids. Germline-derived CDR1 and CDR2 are SGHDN and FVKESK. V shed 4 bases, J shed 4 bases, and the junction held 7 bases outside the gene matches. CDR3 coding DNA: TGTGCCAGCAGCCCCCTCGGGACAGGGGGCGCCTATGGCTACACCTTC. This codes for CASSPLGTGGAYGYTF.

This chain links TRBV20-1 with TRBJ2-2; a weak D match, TRBD1 (6 bases). The germline gives CDR1 DFQATT, CDR2 SNEGSKA (reference sequence). The CDR3 loop spans 19 amino acids. With 1 base removed from V and 0 bases from J, the gap between germline ends came to 21 bases. The CDR3 bases are TGCAGTGCTAGAGGTATCCCGCTTGGGGGCCACGCGAACACCGGGGAGCTGTTTTTT. Translation: CSARGIPLGGHANTGELFF.

This sequence joins TRBV19 and TRBJ1-1; no definite D call. The CDR3 runs to 14 residues. V was cut by 3 bases and J by 0 bases, with 8 bases left in between. Germline V lookup: CDR1 LNHDA, CDR2 SQIVND (reference sequence). The chain's CDR3 is CASSIKGMNTEAFF. Written as DNA, the CDR3 is TGTGCCAGTAGTATTAAGGGTATGAACACTGAAGCTTTCTTT.

This clonotype occurred a few times. The chain has TRBV10-3 and TRBJ2-1; a possible D gene is TRBD1 (7 bases). This CDR3 contains 17 residues. Germline CDR1 is ENHRY and CDR2 is SYGVKD. V lost 2 bases and J 1 base, leaving 15 bases between the germline ends. CDR3 loop: CAISEGRTGGSYNEQFF. The CDR3 bases are TGTGCCATCAGTGAGGGGAGGACAGGAGGGTCCTACAATGAGCAGTTCTTC.

This chain joins TRBV23-1 and TRBJ2-4, with D hard to call. TRBV23-1 is identified as an open reading frame with a role that is uncertain. This CDR3 contains 15 residues. With 7 bases removed from V and 0 bases from J, the gap between germline ends came to 13 bases. CDR3 region: CASKVYSEAKNIQYF. The CDR3, as DNA: TGCGCCAGCAAAGTTTATTCGGAAGCCAAAAACATTCAGTACTTC.

The chain recombines TRBV27 with TRBJ1-4, with 8 bases that match TRBD1. The germline V gene has CDR1 MNHEY and CDR2 SMNVEV (reference sequence). V lost 5 bases, J lost 8 bases, and 10 bases stayed unmatched. CDR3 size: 15 residues. CDR3 DNA: TGTGCCAGCAGTCTGACAGGGGAAGGAGTGGAAAAACTGTTTTTT. Translating it yields CASSLTGEGVEKLFF.